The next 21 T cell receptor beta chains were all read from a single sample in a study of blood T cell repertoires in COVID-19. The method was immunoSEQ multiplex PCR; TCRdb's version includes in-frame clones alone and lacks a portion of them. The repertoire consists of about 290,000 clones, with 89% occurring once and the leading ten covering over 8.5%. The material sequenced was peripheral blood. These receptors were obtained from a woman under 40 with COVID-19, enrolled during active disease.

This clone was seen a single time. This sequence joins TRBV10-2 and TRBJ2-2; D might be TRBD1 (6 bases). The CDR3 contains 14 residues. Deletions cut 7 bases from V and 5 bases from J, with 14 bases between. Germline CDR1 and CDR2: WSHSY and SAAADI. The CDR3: CASIWGPGTGELFF. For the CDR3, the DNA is TGCGCCAGCATATGGGGGCCGGGGACCGGGGAGCTGTTTTTT.

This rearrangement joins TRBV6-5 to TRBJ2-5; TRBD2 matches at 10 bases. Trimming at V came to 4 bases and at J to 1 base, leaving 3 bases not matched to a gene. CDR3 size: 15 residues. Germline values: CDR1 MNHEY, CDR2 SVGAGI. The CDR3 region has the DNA TGTGCCAGCAGTTGGCTAGCGGGGGTCCAAGAGACCCAGTACTTC. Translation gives CASSWLAGVQETQYF.

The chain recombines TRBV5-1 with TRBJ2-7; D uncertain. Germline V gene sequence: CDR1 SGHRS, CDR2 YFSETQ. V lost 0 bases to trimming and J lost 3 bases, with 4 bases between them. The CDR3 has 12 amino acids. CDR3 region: CASSLDYYEQYF. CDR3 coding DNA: TGCGCCAGCAGCTTGGATTACTACGAGCAGTACTTC.

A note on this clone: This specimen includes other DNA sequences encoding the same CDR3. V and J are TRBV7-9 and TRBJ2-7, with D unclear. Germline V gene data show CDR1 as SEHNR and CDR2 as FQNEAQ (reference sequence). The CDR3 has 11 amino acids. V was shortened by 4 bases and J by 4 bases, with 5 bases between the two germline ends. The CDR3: CASSSLYEQYF. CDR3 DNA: TGTGCCAGCAGCTCGCTATACGAGCAGTACTTC.

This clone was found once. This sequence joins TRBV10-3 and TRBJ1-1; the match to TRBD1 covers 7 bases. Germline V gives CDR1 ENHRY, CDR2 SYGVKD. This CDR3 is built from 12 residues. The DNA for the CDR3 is TGTGCTACTAGGACAGGCGGAACTGAAGCTTTCTTT. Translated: CATRTGGTEAFF.

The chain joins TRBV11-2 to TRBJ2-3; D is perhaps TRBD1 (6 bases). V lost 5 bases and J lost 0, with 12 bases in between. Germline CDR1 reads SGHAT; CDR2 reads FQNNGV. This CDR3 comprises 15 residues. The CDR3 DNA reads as TGTGCCAGCAGCCTGTACAGGGTTAGCACAGATACGCAGTATTTT. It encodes CASSLYRVSTDTQYF.

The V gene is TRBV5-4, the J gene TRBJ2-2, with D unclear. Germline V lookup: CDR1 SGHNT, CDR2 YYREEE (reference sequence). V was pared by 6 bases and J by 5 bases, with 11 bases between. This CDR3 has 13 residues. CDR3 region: CASTLSGTGELFF. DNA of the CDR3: TGTGCCAGCACCCTGTCCGGGACCGGGGAGCTGTTTTTT.

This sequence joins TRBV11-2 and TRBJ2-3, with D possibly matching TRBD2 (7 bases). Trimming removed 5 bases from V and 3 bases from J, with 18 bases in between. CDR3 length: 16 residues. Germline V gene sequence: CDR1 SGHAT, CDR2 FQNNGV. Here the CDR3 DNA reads TGTGCCAGCAGCGGGGGGGGCGGGGCCGGAACAGATACGCAGTATTTT. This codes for CASSGGGGAGTDTQYF.

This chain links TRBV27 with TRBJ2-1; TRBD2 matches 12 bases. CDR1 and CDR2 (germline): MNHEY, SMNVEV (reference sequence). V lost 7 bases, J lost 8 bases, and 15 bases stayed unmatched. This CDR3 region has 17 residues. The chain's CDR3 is CASNPFFRTSGEDEQFF. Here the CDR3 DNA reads TGTGCCAGCAACCCTTTTTTTAGGACTAGCGGGGAGGATGAGCAGTTCTTC.

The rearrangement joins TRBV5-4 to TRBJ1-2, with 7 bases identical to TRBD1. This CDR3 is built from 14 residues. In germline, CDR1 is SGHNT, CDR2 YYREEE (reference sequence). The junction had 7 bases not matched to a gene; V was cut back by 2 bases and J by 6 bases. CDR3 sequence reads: CASSFSTGTDGYTF. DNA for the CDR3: TGTGCCAGCAGCTTTTCCACCGGGACAGATGGCTACACCTTC.

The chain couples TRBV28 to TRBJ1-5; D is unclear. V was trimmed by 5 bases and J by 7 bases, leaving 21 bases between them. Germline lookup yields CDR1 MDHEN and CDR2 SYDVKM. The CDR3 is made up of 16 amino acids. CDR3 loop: CASSGPVPHRRQPQHF. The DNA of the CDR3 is TGTGCCAGCAGTGGTCCGGTGCCTCACCGTCGACAGCCCCAGCATTTT.

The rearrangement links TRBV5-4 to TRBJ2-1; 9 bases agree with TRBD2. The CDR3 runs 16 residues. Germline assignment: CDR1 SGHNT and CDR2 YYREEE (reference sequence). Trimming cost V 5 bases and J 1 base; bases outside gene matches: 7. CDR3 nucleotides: TGTGCCAGCAGTTCGGGACTAGCTGGTTCCTACAATGAGCAGTTCTTC. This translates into CASSSGLAGSYNEQFF. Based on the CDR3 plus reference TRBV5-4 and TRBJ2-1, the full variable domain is ETGVTQSPTHLIKTRGQQVTLRCSSQSGHNTVSWYQQALGQGPQFIFQYYREEENGRGNFPPRFSGLQFPNYSSELNVNALELDDSALYLCASSSGLAGSYNEQFFGPGTRLTVL.

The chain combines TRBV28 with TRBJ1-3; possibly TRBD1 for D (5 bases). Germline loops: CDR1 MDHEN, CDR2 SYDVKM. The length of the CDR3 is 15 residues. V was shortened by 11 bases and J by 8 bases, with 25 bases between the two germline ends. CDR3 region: CAGAAKGILRDTIYF. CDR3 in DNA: TGTGCCGGGGCCGCAAAAGGGATTCTCAGGGACACCATATATTTT.

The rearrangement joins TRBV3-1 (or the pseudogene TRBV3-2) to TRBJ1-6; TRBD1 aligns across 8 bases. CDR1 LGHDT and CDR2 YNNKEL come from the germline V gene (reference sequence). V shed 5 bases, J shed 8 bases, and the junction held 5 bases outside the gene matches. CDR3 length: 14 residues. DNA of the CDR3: TGTGCCAGCAGCTCCGCGGACAGGGATTCACCCCTCCACTTT. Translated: CASSSADRDSPLHF.

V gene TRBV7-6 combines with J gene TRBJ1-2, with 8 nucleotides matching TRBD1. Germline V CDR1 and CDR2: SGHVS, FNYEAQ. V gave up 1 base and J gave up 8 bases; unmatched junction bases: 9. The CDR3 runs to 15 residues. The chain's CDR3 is CASSLDGTGRDGYTF. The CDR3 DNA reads TGTGCCAGCAGCTTAGATGGGACAGGTCGTGACGGCTACACCTTC.

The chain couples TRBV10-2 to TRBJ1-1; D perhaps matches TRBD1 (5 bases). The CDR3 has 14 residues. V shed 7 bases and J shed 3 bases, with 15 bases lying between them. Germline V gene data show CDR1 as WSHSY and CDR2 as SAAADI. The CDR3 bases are TGCGCCAGCAACCTTGTTGGAGGGGACACTGAAGCTTTCTTT. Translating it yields CASNLVGGDTEAFF.

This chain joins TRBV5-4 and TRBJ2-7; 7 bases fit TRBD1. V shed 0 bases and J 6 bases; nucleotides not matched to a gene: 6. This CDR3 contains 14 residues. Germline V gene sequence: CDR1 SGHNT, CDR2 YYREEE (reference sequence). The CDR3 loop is CASSLERAGGEQYF. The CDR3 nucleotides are TGTGCCAGCAGCTTGGAACGGGCAGGGGGCGAGCAGTACTTC.

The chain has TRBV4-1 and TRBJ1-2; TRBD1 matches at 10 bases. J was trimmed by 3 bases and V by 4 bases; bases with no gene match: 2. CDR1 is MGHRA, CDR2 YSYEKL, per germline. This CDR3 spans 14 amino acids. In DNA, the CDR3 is TGCGCCAGCAGCCCGACAGGGGGCGACTATGGCTACACCTTC. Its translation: CASSPTGGDYGYTF.

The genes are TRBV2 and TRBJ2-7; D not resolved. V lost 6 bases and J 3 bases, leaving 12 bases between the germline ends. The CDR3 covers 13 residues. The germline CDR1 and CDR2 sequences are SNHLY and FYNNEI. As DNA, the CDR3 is TGTGCCAGCAGCCCCGACTCTGGCTACGAGCAGTACTTC. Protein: CASSPDSGYEQYF.

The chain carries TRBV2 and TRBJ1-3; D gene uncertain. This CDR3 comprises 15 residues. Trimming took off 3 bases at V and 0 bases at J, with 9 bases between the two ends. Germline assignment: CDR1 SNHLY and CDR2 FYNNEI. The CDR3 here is CASSDPGNSGNTIYF. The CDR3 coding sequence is TGTGCCAGCAGTGATCCAGGAAACTCTGGAAACACCATATATTTT.

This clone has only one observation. The CDR3 DNA sequence: TGTGCCAGCAGAGCTGAGAGCACAGATACGCAGTATTTT. Protein sequence: CASRAESTDTQYF. This chain joins TRBV25-1 and TRBJ2-3; D is ambiguous. The CDR3 totals 13 residues. Trimming took off 6 bases at V and 0 bases at J, with 7 bases between the two ends. Germline CDR1 reads MGHDK; CDR2 reads SYGVNS.